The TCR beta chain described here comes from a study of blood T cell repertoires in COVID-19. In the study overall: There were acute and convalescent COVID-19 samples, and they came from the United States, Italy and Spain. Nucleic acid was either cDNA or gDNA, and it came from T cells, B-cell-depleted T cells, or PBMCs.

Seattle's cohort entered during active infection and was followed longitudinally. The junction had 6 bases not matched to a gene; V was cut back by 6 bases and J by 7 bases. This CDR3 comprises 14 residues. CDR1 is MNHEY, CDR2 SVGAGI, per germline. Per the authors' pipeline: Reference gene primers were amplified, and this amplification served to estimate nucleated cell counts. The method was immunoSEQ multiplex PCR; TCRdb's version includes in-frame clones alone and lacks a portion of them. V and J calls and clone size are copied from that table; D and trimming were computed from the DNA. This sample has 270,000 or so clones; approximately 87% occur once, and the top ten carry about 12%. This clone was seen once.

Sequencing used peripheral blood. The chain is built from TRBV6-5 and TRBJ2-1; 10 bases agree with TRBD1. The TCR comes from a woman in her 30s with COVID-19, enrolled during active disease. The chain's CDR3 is CASRGQGRGNEQFF. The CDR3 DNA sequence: TGTGCCAGCAGGGGACAGGGGCGGGGAAATGAGCAGTTCTTC.